The clone carrying this T cell receptor beta chain appeared a single time. These data belong to a study of cytomegalovirus exposure and HLA in healthy donors. With 60 Vbeta and 13 Jbeta primers, the PCR was carried out. Using immunoSEQ multiplex PCR, the repertoire was profiled, and TCRdb retains in-frame clones only, with some absent. The sample yields about 55,000 clones, more than 65% seen once. Germline V lookup: CDR1 SGDLS, CDR2 YYNGEE. Trimming took 2 bases from V and 5 from J; bases not matched to a gene: 9. This CDR3 is 15 amino acids long. This clonotype was obtained from a man aged 40-49 years in good health and CMV-seropositive. Sequencing used PBMCs. The V call is TRBV9, the J call TRBJ2-7, with 8 bases that match TRBD1. CDR3 sequence: CASSVTGTGGHEQYF. The CDR3 coding sequence is TGTGCCAGCAGCGTCACCGGGACAGGAGGCCACGAGCAGTACTTC.